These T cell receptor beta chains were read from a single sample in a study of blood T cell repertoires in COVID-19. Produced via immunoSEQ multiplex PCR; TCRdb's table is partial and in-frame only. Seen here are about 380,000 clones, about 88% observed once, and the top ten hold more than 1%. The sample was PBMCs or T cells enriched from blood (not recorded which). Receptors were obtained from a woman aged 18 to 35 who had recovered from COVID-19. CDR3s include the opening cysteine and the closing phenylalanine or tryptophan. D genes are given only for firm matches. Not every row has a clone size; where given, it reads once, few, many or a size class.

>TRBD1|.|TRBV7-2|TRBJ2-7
TGTGCCAGCAGCTTAGTACAGGGGGTCTACGAGCAGTACTTC
CASSLVQGVYEQYF
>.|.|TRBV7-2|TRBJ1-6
TGTGCCAGCAGCGTTTTGTCGGACAGTTATAATTCACCCCTCCACTTT
CASSVLSDSYNSPLHF
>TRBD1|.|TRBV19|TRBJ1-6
TGTGCCAGTAGTTGGGGACAGGGTAAATCACCCCTCCACTTT
CASSWGQGKSPLHF
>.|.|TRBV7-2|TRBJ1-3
TGTGCCAGCAGCTTAAACAGGCAGGTTGGAAACACCATATATTTT
CASSLNRQVGNTIYF
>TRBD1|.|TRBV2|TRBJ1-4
TGTGCCAGCAGTGCAGGGGGGATGAAGGAAAAACTGTTTTTT
CASSAGGMKEKLFF
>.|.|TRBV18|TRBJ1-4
TGTGCCAGCTCACCTCCGGACGGGGGAGAAAAACTGTTTTTT
CASSPPDGGEKLFF
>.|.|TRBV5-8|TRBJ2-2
TGTGCCAGCAGCCTAAGGACCGGGACAACGAACACCGGGGAGCTGTTTTTT
CASSLRTGTTNTGELFF
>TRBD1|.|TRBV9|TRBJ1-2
TGTGCCAGCAGCCCCCAAGGACAGGGGGCGTCAGGCTACACCTTC
CASSPQGQGASGYTF
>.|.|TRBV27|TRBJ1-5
TGTGCCAGCAGTCGCGCACGGGGTCAGCCCCAGCATTTT
CASSRARGQPQHF
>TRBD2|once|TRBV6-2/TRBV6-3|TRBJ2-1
TGTGCCAGCAGTTACTTTGCGGGGGGTGACAATGAGCAGTTCTTC
CASSYFAGGDNEQFF
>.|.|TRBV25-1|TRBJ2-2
TGTGCCAGCACCGCAGGGATCGGCACCGGGGAGCTGTTTTTT
CASTAGIGTGELFF
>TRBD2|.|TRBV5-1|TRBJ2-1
TGCGCCAGCACCCTTACTAGCGGGGGGGCCCGGAATGAGCAGTTCTTC
CASTLTSGGARNEQFF
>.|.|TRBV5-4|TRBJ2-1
TGTGCCAGCAGCTTGGATCCGGGTGAGCAGTTCTTC
CASSLDPGEQFF
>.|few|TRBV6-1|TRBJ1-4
TGTGCCAGCAGTGAAGCTTCCGGGCAGGGTAATGAAAAACTGTTTTTT
CASSEASGQGNEKLFF
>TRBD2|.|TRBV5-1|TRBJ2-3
TGCGCCAGCAGCGGCGCCTTCGGGGGGGCCTTGGCAGATACGCAGTATTTT
CASSGAFGGALADTQYF
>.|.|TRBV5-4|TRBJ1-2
TGTGCCAGCAGCCGCGGACAGCATGGATCCAATGGCTACACCTTC
CASSRGQHGSNGYTF
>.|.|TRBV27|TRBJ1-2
TGTGCCAGCAGTCCAGGGAGGGGGTCCTATGGCTACACCTTC
CASSPGRGSYGYTF
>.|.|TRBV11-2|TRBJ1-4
TGTGCCAGCAGCTACAGATTTGAAAAACTGTTTTTT
CASSYRFEKLFF
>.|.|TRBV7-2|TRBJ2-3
TGTGCCAGCAGCTTAGAGGTTGACAGGAGCACAGATACGCAGTATTTT
CASSLEVDRSTDTQYF
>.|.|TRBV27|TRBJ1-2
TGTGCCAGCAGTTTACGCGGGCCAAACAACTATGGCTACACCTTC
CASSLRGPNNYGYTF
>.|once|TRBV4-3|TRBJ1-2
TGCGCCAGCAGCCAAGATCAGGGGTGGAACTATGGCTACACCTTC
CASSQDQGWNYGYTF
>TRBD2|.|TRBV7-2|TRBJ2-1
TGTGCCAGCAGCTTATCTGGGGGGGGGACTAGCGCCGACAATGAGCAGTTCTTC
CASSLSGGGTSADNEQFF
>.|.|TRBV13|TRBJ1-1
TGTGCCAGCAGCTTAGAACGGGGGTCCACTGAAGCTTTCTTT
CASSLERGSTEAFF
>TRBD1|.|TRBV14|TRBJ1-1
TGTGCCAGCAGCCAAGACGGACAGGAGTTGCCTGAAGCTTTCTTT
CASSQDGQELPEAFF
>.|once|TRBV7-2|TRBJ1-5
TGTGCCAGCAGCTTGGAACAGTTAAGCAATCAGCCCCAGCATTTT
CASSLEQLSNQPQHF
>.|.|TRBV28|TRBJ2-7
TGTGCCTCCCTATCTCCCCCGAGGGACTACGAGCAGTACTTC
CASLSPPRDYEQYF
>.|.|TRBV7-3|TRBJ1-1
TGTGCCAGCAGCTTACAGGGGAAGGCTGAAGCTTTCTTT
CASSLQGKAEAFF
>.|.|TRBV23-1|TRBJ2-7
TGCGCCAGCATCCCCATGGTCGGGGGATCCTACGAGCAGTACTTC
CASIPMVGGSYEQYF
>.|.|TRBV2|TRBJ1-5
TGTGCCAGCAGTATTCTCCGGGGGGAAGGGAATCAGCCCCAGCATTTT
CASSILRGEGNQPQHF
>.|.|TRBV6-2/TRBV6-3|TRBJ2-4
TGTGCCAGCAGTTACCCACAGTTCTTACTCCAGTACTTC
CASSYPQFLLQYF